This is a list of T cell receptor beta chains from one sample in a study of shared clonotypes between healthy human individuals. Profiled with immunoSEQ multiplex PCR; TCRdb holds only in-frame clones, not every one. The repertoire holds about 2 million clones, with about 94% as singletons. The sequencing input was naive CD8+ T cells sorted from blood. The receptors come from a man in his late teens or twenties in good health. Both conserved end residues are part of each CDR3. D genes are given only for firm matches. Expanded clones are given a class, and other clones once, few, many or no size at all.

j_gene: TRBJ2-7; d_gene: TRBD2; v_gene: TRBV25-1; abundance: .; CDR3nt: TGTGCCAGCAGGACTAGCGGGGCCGAGCAGTACTTC; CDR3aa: CASRTSGAEQYF
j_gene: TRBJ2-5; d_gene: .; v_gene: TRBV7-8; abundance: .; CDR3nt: TGTGCCAGCAGCTTAGCGCGAGAGACCCAGTACTTC; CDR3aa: CASSLARETQYF
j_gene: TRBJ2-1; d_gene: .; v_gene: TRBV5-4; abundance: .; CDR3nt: TGTGCCAGCAGCTCCGGCCGTGGTGAGCAGTTCTTC; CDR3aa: CASSSGRGEQFF
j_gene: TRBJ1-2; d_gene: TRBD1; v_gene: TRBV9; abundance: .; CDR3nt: TGTGCCAGCAGCGTAGCCAGAGGGGTTTGGGACAGGGGGACCTATGGCTACACCTTC; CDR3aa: CASSVARGVWDRGTYGYTF
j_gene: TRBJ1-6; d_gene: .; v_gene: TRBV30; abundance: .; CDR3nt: TGTGCCTGGACGAAGGGCTATAATTCACCCCTCCACTTT; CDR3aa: CAWTKGYNSPLHF
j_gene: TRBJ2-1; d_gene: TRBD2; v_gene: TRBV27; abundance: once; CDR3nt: TGTGCCAGCAGTTTCCCCACTAGCGGGGGCTACAATGAGCAGTTCTTC; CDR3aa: CASSFPTSGGYNEQFF
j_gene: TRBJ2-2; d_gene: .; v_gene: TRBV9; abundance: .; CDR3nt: TGTGCCAGCAGCGGCATTAACACCGGGGAGCTGTTTTTT; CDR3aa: CASSGINTGELFF
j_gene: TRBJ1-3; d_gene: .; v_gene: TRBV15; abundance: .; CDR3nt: TGTGCCACCGCTGTAGGACGAGGCTTGGGAAACACCATATATTTT; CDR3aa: CATAVGRGLGNTIYF
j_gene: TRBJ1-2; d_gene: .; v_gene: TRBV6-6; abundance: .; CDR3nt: TGTGCCAGCAGTGGCGCGGGGGGGGACTATGGCTACACCTTC; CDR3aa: CASSGAGGDYGYTF
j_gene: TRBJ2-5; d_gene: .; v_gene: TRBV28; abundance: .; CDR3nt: TGTGCCAGCAGTTATCACAATGAAGAGACCCAGTACTTC; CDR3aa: CASSYHNEETQYF
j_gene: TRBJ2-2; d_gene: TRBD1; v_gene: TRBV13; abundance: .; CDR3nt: TGTGCCAGCAGCTTAGGGGACCGGGACAGTACGATCACCGGGGAGCTGTTTTTT; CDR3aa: CASSLGDRDSTITGELFF
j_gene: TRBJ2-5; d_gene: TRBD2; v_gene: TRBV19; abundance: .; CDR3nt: TGTGCCAGTAGTATCCCTGGACTAGACGAGACCCAGTACTTC; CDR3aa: CASSIPGLDETQYF
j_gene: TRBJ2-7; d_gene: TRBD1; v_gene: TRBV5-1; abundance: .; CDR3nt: TGCGCCAGCAGCTGGACCGGGACAGACACCTACGAGCAGTACTTC; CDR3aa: CASSWTGTDTYEQYF
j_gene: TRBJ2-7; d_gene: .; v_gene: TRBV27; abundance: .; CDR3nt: TGTGCCAGCAGTGTAGTTGCTTGGGACGAGCAGTACTTC; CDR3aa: CASSVVAWDEQYF
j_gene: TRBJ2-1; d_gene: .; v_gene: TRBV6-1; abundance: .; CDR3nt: TGTGCCAGCAGTGAAACAGCGATCGATGAGCAGTTCTTC; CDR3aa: CASSETAIDEQFF
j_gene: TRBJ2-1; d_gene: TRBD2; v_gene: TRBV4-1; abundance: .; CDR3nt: TGCGCCAGCAGCCCCTGGAGCGGGGGGACCAATGAGCAGTTCTTC; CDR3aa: CASSPWSGGTNEQFF
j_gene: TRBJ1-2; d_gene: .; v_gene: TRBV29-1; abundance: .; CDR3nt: TGCAGCGTTGAAAAGGCACAGGGAGGATCTGGCTACACCTTC; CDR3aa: CSVEKAQGGSGYTF
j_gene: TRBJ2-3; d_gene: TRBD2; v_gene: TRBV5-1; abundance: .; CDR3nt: TGCGCCAGCAGCGCCCGACTAGCGGGAGGGCAAGATACGCAGTATTTT; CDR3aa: CASSARLAGGQDTQYF
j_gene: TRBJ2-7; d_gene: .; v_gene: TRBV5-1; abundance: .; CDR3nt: TGCGCCAGCAGCCAGGAAGGGCTCGTGGGGTACGAGCAGTACTTC; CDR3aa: CASSQEGLVGYEQYF
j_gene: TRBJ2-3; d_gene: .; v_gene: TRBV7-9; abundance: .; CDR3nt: TGTGCCAGCAGGGGGACCGGGACAAGGACAGATACGCAGTATTTT; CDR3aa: CASRGTGTRTDTQYF
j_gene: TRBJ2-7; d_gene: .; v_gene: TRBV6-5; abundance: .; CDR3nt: TGTGCCAGCAGTTTAGGGGGATTCAACTACGAGCAGTACTTC; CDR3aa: CASSLGGFNYEQYF
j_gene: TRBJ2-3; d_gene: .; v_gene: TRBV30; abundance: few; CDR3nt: TGTGCCTGGAGTGGACAGAACACAGATACGCAGTATTTT; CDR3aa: CAWSGQNTDTQYF
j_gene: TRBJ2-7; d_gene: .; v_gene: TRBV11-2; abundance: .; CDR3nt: TGTGCCAGCAGCTTAGATTATCTTGCGGGGGCGAGCTCCTACGAGCAGTACTTC; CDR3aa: CASSLDYLAGASSYEQYF
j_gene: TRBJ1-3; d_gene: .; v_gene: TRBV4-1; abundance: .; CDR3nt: TGCGCCAGCAGCCAAGAGGTCACGAGCTTCCTAAACACCATATATTTT; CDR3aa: CASSQEVTSFLNTIYF
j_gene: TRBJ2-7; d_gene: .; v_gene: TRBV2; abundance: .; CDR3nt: TGTGCCAGCAGTGAGTACAGGGCAGGTAGTGAGCAGTACTTC; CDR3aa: CASSEYRAGSEQYF
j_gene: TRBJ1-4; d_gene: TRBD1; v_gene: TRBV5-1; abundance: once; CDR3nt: TGCGCCAGCAGCTTGTTGGGGACAGGGTTAGAAAAACTGTTTTTT; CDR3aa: CASSLLGTGLEKLFF
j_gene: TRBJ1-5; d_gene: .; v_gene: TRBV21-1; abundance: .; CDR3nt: TGTGCCAGCAGCCCTCTACGGGAACAGCCCCAGCATTTT; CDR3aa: CASSPLREQPQHF
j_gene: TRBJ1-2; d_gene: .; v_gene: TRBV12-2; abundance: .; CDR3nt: TGTGCAAGTCGCTTAGCGGGAGTGGAGCGGGACTATGGCTACACCTTC; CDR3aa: CASRLAGVERDYGYTF
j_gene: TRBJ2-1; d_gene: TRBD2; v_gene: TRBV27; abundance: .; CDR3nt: TGTGCCAGCAGTTTGGAGGGAGGGCACAATGAGCAGTTCTTC; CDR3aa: CASSLEGGHNEQFF
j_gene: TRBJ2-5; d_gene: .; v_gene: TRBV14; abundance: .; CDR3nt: TGTGCCAGCAGCCAAGCACCGGAAGTCCAAGAGACCCAGTACTTC; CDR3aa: CASSQAPEVQETQYF
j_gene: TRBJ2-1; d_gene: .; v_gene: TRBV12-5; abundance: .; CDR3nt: TGTGCTAGTGGTTTGGGACAGTACAATGAGCAGTTCTTC; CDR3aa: CASGLGQYNEQFF
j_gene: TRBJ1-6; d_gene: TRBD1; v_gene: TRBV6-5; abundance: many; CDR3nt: TGTGCCAGCAGCTCGACAGGGCCAGGTTCACCCCTCCACTTT; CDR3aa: CASSSTGPGSPLHF
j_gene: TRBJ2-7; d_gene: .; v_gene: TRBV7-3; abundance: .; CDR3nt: TGTGCCAGCAGCTTAACATGGCAGGGAGGCGAGCAGTACTTC; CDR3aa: CASSLTWQGGEQYF
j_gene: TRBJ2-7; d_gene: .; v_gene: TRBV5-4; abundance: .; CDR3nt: TGTGCCAGCAGCTTGGAGTCCGCCGGCGTCGAGCAGTACTTC; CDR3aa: CASSLESAGVEQYF
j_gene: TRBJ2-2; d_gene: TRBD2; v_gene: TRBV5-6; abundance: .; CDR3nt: TGTGCCAGCAGCTCGTCCCCTCACGGACTAGCGGGATTCACCGGGGAGCTGTTTTTT; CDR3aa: CASSSSPHGLAGFTGELFF
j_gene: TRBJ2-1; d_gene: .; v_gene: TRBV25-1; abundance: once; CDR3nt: TGTGCCAGCACCCTAGGGGGGAGCTCCTACAATGAGCAGTTCTTC; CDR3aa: CASTLGGSSYNEQFF
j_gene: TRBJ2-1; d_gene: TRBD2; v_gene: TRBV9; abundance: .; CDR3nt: TGTGCCAGCAGCAGAGCCGGGACTAGCATCAATGAGCAGTTCTTC; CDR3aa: CASSRAGTSINEQFF
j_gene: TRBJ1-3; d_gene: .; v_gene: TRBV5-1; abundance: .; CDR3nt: TGCGCCAGCAGCTTGGACGGTCCTCAAGCGACCCTCTCTGGAAACACCATATATTTT; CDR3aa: CASSLDGPQATLSGNTIYF
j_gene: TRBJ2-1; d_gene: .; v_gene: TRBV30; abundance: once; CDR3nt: TGTGCCTGGAGCCGGGACTCATCCAATGAGCAGTTCTTC; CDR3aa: CAWSRDSSNEQFF
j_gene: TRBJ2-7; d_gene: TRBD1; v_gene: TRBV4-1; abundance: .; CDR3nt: TGCGCCAGCAGCCAAGTGCTGGGACAGTCCTACGAGCAGTACTTC; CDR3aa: CASSQVLGQSYEQYF
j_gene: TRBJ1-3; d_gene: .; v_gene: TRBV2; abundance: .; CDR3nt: TGTGCCAGCAGTGAAAGCGTCAGCTTAAACACCATATATTTT; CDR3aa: CASSESVSLNTIYF
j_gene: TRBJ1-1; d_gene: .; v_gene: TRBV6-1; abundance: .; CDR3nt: TGTGCCAGCAGTGAATTCGGGAGAATGAACACTGAAGCTTTCTTT; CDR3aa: CASSEFGRMNTEAFF
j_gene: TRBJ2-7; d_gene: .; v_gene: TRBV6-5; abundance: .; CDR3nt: TGTGCCAGCAGCGCTCAGGGGGGGTCCTACGAGCAGTACTTC; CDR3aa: CASSAQGGSYEQYF
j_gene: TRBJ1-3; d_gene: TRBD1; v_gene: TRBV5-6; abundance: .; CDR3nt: TGTGCCAGCAGCTTGGAGGGGACAGGGTTCTCTGGAAACACCATATATTTT; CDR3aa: CASSLEGTGFSGNTIYF
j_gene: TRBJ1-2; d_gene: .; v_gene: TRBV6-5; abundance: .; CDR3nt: TGTGCCAGCAGTTACTCGACAGGCCCGGTGATCTATGGCTACACCTTC; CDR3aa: CASSYSTGPVIYGYTF
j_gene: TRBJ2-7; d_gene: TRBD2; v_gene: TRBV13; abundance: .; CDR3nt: TGTGCCAGCAGCTTGGGGACTAGCCCCTACGAGCAGTACTTC; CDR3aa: CASSLGTSPYEQYF